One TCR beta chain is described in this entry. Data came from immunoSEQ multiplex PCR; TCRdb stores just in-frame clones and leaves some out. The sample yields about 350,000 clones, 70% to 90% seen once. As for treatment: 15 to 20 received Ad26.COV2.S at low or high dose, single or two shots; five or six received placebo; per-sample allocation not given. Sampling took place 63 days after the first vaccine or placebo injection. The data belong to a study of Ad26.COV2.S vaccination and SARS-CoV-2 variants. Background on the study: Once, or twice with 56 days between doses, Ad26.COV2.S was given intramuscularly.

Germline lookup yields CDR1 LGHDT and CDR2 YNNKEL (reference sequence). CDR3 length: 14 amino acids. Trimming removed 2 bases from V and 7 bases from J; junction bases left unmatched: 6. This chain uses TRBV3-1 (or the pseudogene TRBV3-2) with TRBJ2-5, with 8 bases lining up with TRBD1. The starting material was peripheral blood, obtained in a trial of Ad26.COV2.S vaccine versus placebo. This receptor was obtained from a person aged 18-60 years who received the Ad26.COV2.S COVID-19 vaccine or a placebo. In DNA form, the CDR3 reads TGTGCCAGCAGCCAATCGACAGGGGAGGTGACCCAGTACTTC. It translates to CASSQSTGEVTQYF.